What follows are 23 T cell receptor beta chains derived from one specimen sequenced in a study of CD8+ T cells in alopecia areata. Treatment here: oral pan-JAK inhibitor, 5-10 mg twice daily. The sequencing template was cDNA reverse transcribed from extracted RNA. Only in-frame clones appear in the TCRdb table, and some are missing; sequencing was by immunoSEQ multiplex PCR. The sample has around 70,000 clones; 25% to 30% are singletons. The sequenced sample was CD8+ T cells sorted from blood, obtained at week 4, from a patient treated with tofacitinib. These receptors came from a human donor with alopecia areata.

This sequence joins TRBV4-1 and TRBJ1-5; the D gene is possibly TRBD1 (6 bases). CDR1 MGHRA and CDR2 YSYEKL come from the germline V gene. Trimming removed 4 bases at V and 4 bases at J, with 14 bases between. The CDR3 has 15 residues. The CDR3 loop is CASSPNGTPNQPQHF. Written as DNA, the CDR3 is TGCGCCAGCAGCCCCAACGGGACACCTAATCAGCCCCAGCATTTT.

This clone was recorded a few times. The chain is built from TRBV9 and TRBJ2-5; D call uncertain. V lost 7 bases and J lost 8, with 12 bases in between. The length of the CDR3 is 11 residues. CDR1 SGDLS and CDR2 YYNGEE come from the germline V gene. DNA for the CDR3: TGTGCCAGCCGGACGGGCCGCACCCAGTACTTC. Translated, it gives CASRTGRTQYF.

This sequence joins TRBV30 and TRBJ2-1; D not resolved. The CDR3 is 14 amino acids. The germline V gene has CDR1 GTSNPN and CDR2 SVGIG (reference sequence). V was trimmed by 0 bases and J by 4 bases, leaving 10 bases between them. CDR3 in amino acids: CAWSVWRMYNEQFF. In DNA, the CDR3 is TGTGCCTGGAGTGTATGGAGAATGTACAATGAGCAGTTCTTC. Together with reference TRBV30 and TRBJ2-1, the CDR3 gives the full variable domain: SQTIHQWPATLVQPVGSPLSLECTVEGTSNPNLYWYRQAAGRGLQLLFYSVGIGQISSEVPQNLSASRPQDRQFILSSKKLLLSDSGFYLCAWSVWRMYNEQFFGPGTRLTVL.

The V call is TRBV6-5, the J call TRBJ2-1; the match to TRBD1 covers 9 bases. The CDR3 has 13 residues. V trimming: 5 bases; J trimming: 7 bases; junction bases outside the gene matches: 3. Germline assignment: CDR1 MNHEY and CDR2 SVGAGI. In nucleotides, the CDR3 is TGTGCCAGCAGTAAGGACAGGGGAAATGAGCAGTTCTTC. Translating it yields CASSKDRGNEQFF.

The J gene is TRBJ1-2, the V gene TRBV9, with TRBD1 identical over 10 bases. This CDR3 is 15 amino acids long. The V segment lost 5 bases and the J segment 4 bases; nucleotides outside the gene matches: 8. The germline gives CDR1 SGDLS, CDR2 YYNGEE. CDR3 sequence (DNA): TGTGCCAGCAGAGCTACGGACAGGGGGATCTATGGCTACACCTTC. Its translation is CASRATDRGIYGYTF.

This clone has just a few counts. The V call is TRBV11-2, the J call TRBJ2-1, with 14 bases aligning to TRBD2. V lost 3 bases, J lost 9 bases, and 4 bases stayed unmatched. The CDR3 is 15 amino acids. The germline V gene has CDR1 SGHAT and CDR2 FQNNGV. CDR3 nucleotides: TGTGCCAGCAGCTTCGGGACTAGCGGGAGCTTTGAGCAGTTCTTC. Translated: CASSFGTSGSFEQFF.

This clone was seen more than once but under ten times. The chain couples TRBV29-1 to TRBJ2-1; 13 bases line up with TRBD2. Losses at the gene ends were 1 base for V and 2 bases for J; bases not matched to a gene: 5. The CDR3 has 17 amino acids. CDR1 and CDR2 (germline): SQVTM, ANQGSEA. Here the CDR3 reads CSVEGRTSGSPYNEQFF. The DNA of the CDR3 is TGCAGCGTTGAAGGCCGGACTAGCGGGAGTCCCTACAATGAGCAGTTCTTC.

This chain joins TRBV9 and TRBJ1-1; D perhaps matches TRBD1 (5 bases). The V gene lost 2 bases and the J gene lost 5 bases, with 10 bases spanning the gap. CDR1 SGDLS and CDR2 YYNGEE come from the germline V gene. The CDR3 has 13 amino acids. The CDR3 is CASSVLWGTEAFF. The CDR3 nucleotides are TGTGCCAGCAGCGTTTTATGGGGGACTGAAGCTTTCTTT.

This clone was observed once. The chain uses TRBV9 and TRBJ2-7; no definite D call. V gave up 0 bases and J gave up 3 bases, with 4 bases separating them. Germline V CDR1 and CDR2: SGDLS, YYNGEE. This CDR3 has 12 amino acids. The CDR3 loop is CASSVEGYEQYF. The CDR3 DNA follows: TGTGCCAGCAGCGTAGAGGGCTACGAGCAGTACTTC.

This clone showed up just a few times. The chain uses TRBV7-9 and TRBJ2-5; 8 bases fit TRBD1. The length of the CDR3 is 16 residues. The germline V gene encodes CDR1 SEHNR and CDR2 FQNEAQ (reference sequence). J was trimmed by 2 bases and V by 5 bases; bases with no gene match: 10. The CDR3 spells CASSPVPDRVQETQYF. DNA for the CDR3: TGTGCCAGCAGCCCGGTTCCGGACAGGGTACAAGAGACCCAGTACTTC.

V usage is TRBV2 and J usage is TRBJ2-1; 7 nucleotides match TRBD2. This CDR3 is 15 amino acids long. V lost 4 bases to trimming and J lost 3 bases; unmatched junction nucleotides: 6. Germline assignment: CDR1 SNHLY and CDR2 FYNNEI. CDR3 coding DNA: TGTGCCAGCAGTGGGGCGGGAGTAATCTACAATGAGCAGTTCTTC. It codes for CASSGAGVIYNEQFF.

The chain joins TRBV30 to TRBJ2-5, with 11 bases fitting TRBD2. Germline CDR1 reads GTSNPN; CDR2 reads SVGIG (reference sequence). CDR3 length: 15 residues. V shed 2 bases, J shed 4 bases, and the junction held 6 bases outside the gene matches. The CDR3 nucleotides are TGTGCCTGGAGTACTAGCGGGAGTATAGGAGAGACCCAGTACTTC. Translation: CAWSTSGSIGETQYF.

The V call is TRBV29-1, the J call TRBJ2-1; 12 bases align to TRBD2. J gave up 1 base and V 4 bases, and 5 bases lay outside the gene matches. CDR1 and CDR2 (germline): SQVTM, ANQGSEA. There are 16 residues in the CDR3. CDR3 bases: TGCAGCGTTGGCACTAGCGGGAGGATGTCCTACAATGAGCAGTTCTTC. Its translation is CSVGTSGRMSYNEQFF.

The gene calls are TRBV11-3 and TRBJ2-1; TRBD1 matches 7 bases. After removal of 4 bases from V and 9 bases from J, the junction contained 12 bases not matched to a gene. In germline, CDR1 is SGHNT, CDR2 YENEEA. This CDR3 region has 15 residues. This CDR3 is CASSSPEGAGGEQFF. The CDR3 DNA reads as TGTGCCAGCAGCTCCCCCGAGGGGGCCGGAGGTGAGCAGTTCTTC.

The rearrangement joins TRBV29-1 to TRBJ2-7; 11 bases map to TRBD1. Germline V CDR1 and CDR2: SQVTM, ANQGSEA. The CDR3 is 13 amino acids. J gave up 3 bases and V 7 bases, and 5 bases lay outside the gene matches. DNA of the CDR3: TGCAGCGCGGGACAGGGGGTATTCTACGAGCAGTACTTC. This codes for CSAGQGVFYEQYF.

This clone was observed a handful of times. The CDR3 DNA reads TGTGCCAGCGGAGGATATGGACAAGTGTACAATGAGCAGTTCTTC. Translated, it gives CASGGYGQVYNEQFF. The gene calls are TRBV25-1 and TRBJ2-1; D tentatively fits TRBD1 or TRBD2 (5 bases each). Per germline, CDR1 MGHDK and CDR2 SYGVNS. V dropped 8 bases and J dropped 4 bases, with 18 bases sitting between them. This CDR3 is 15 amino acids long.

This clone came up a few times. The rearrangement uses TRBV29-1 and TRBJ1-4; the D gene is possibly TRBD1 (5 bases). Trimming took 6 bases from V and 7 from J, leaving 15 bases between them. The CDR3 contains 13 residues. CDR1 and CDR2 from the germline V gene are SQVTM and ANQGSEA. DNA of the CDR3: TGCAGCGTCATACAGGAATTCTCTGAAAAACTGTTTTTT. Translation: CSVIQEFSEKLFF.

In its sample, this clone was seen a few times. The V and J genes are TRBV27 and TRBJ2-3, with TRBD2 matching 7 bases. V shed 4 bases and J 2 bases; nucleotides not matched to a gene: 9. The CDR3 length is 16 residues. The germline V gene has CDR1 MNHEY and CDR2 SMNVEV (reference sequence). This CDR3 reads CASSSSSSGYTDTQYF. CDR3 sequence (DNA): TGTGCCAGCAGTTCTTCCTCTAGCGGTTACACAGATACGCAGTATTTT.

The V gene is TRBV29-1, the J gene TRBJ2-5; TRBD1 aligns across 8 bases. Trimming at V came to 6 bases and at J to 5 bases, leaving 17 bases not matched to a gene. Germline CDR1 SQVTM, CDR2 ANQGSEA. This CDR3 contains 16 residues. CDR3: CSVYDTGQAIVETQYF. CDR3 nucleotide sequence: TGCAGCGTGTATGATACGGGACAGGCAATAGTGGAGACCCAGTACTTC. The variable domain in full, completed from reference TRBV29-1 and TRBJ2-5, reads SAVISQKPSRDICQRGTSLTIQCQVDSQVTMMFWYRQQPGQSLTLIATANQGSEATYESGFVIDKFPISRPNLTFSTLTVSNMSPEDSSIYLCSVYDTGQAIVETQYFGPGTRLLVL.

This chain joins TRBV6-1 and TRBJ2-5; the match to TRBD2 covers 12 bases. This CDR3 contains 15 residues. Germline loops: CDR1 MNHNS, CDR2 SASEGT. With V trimmed by 6 bases and J by 5 bases, 7 bases remained unmatched. The CDR3 sequence: CASRNPLAGGETQYF. The CDR3 nucleotides are TGTGCCAGCAGGAACCCCCTAGCGGGAGGGGAGACCCAGTACTTC.

The chain is built from TRBV4-1 and TRBJ2-1; D not resolved. CDR3 length equals 16 residues. Germline V gene sequence: CDR1 MGHRA, CDR2 YSYEKL. Trimming stripped 2 bases from V and 0 bases from J, with 11 bases between. The CDR3 loop reads CASSQQGPRSYNEQFF. DNA for the CDR3: TGCGCCAGCAGCCAACAAGGACCTCGCTCCTACAATGAGCAGTTCTTC.

CDR3 loop: CASSTTGSEQYF. The CDR3 region has the DNA TGTGCCAGCAGTACGACAGGGAGCGAGCAGTACTTC. The chain joins TRBV27 to TRBJ2-7; 7 bases fit TRBD1. V was clipped by 5 bases and J by 6 bases; unmatched bases: 4. This CDR3 spans 12 amino acids. Germline values: CDR1 MNHEY, CDR2 SMNVEV (reference sequence).

The rearrangement links TRBV29-1 to TRBJ1-2; D not resolved. Per the germline V gene, CDR1 is SQVTM and CDR2 is ANQGSEA. V lost 6 bases, J lost 8 bases, and 16 bases lay in between. This CDR3 comprises 12 residues. CDR3 DNA: TGCAGCGTGTGGGAGGGAGAAGTCGGCTACACCTTC. The encoded protein is CSVWEGEVGYTF.